This passage covers 7 T cell receptor beta chains from one sample sequenced in a study of long-term antiretroviral therapy in people with HIV. Samples were assayed with immunoSEQ v3.0 at survey level. Measured with immunoSEQ multiplex PCR; TCRdb has only the in-frame clones, and not every one. The table includes tens of thousands of clones, 70% to 85% detected once. The sample consisted of unsorted PBMCs, taken 3 years after starting antiretroviral therapy. The receptors derive from a man in his fifties or sixties with HIV.

This clone appeared once. The genes are TRBV6-5 and TRBJ2-1; unclear D gene. The CDR3 is 12 residues long. Trimming stripped 6 bases from V and 5 bases from J, with 8 bases between. The germline V gene has CDR1 MNHEY and CDR2 SVGAGI. The CDR3 coding sequence is TGTGCCAGCAGCCCCGCAGACAATGAGCAGTTCTTC. This gives the protein CASSPADNEQFF.

On this clone itself: One end of the junction varies from germline; a read error may be responsible. The genes are TRBV5-1 and TRBJ1-4; D perhaps matches TRBD1 (6 bases). The CDR3 is made up of 14 amino acids. Per the germline V gene, CDR1 is SGHRS and CDR2 is YFSETQ. For the CDR3, the DNA is TGCGCCAGCAGCCCCGGGACAACTTATGAAAAACTGTTTTTT. This gives the protein CASSPGTTYEKLFF.

The chain has TRBV5-1 and TRBJ2-2, with D possibly matching TRBD2 (6 bases). Trimming pared 4 bases from V and 0 bases from J, leaving 7 bases between. The germline V gene has CDR1 SGHRS and CDR2 YFSETQ. This CDR3 comprises 14 residues. The CDR3 region is CASSPGANTGELFF. CDR3 in DNA: TGCGCCAGCAGCCCGGGAGCGAACACCGGGGAGCTGTTTTTT.

A few counts support this clone. The V gene is TRBV2, the J gene TRBJ2-3; D remains ambiguous. This CDR3 is built from 18 residues. Trimming took 2 bases from V and 2 from J, leaving 20 bases between them. In germline, CDR1 is SNHLY, CDR2 FYNNEI. The CDR3: CASSERALALPHTDTQYF. For the CDR3, the DNA is TGTGCCAGCAGTGAACGAGCCCTCGCACTACCGCACACAGATACGCAGTATTTT. Filled out from reference TRBV2 and TRBJ2-3, the complete variable domain reads EPEVTQTPSHQVTQMGQEVILRCVPISNHLYFYWYRQILGQKVEFLVSFYNNEISEKSEIFDDQFSVERPDGSNFTLKIRSTKLEDSAMYFCASSERALALPHTDTQYFGPGTRLTVL.

The V gene is TRBV27, the J gene TRBJ1-4; 7 nucleotides align to TRBD1. V shed 4 bases and J 3 bases; nucleotides not matched to a gene: 5. In germline, CDR1 is MNHEY, CDR2 SMNVEV (reference sequence). The CDR3 sequence is 15 residues long. This chain's CDR3 is CASSSLGQANEKLFF. The DNA of the CDR3 is TGTGCCAGCAGTTCCCTAGGACAGGCTAATGAAAAACTGTTTTTT.

This sequence joins TRBV5-5 and TRBJ2-7; D remains unclear. Germline assignment: CDR1 SGHKS and CDR2 YYEKEE (reference sequence). CDR3 length: 11 amino acids. Trimming left V 1 base short and J 7 bases short, with 6 bases between. This CDR3 reads CASSLTTEQYF. The CDR3 DNA sequence: TGTGCCAGCAGCTTGACAACAGAGCAGTACTTC.

V and J are TRBV30 and TRBJ1-1; a weak D match, TRBD1 (6 bases). V lost 6 bases, J lost 0 bases, and 11 bases lay in between. Germline loops: CDR1 GTSNPN, CDR2 SVGIG (reference sequence). The CDR3 covers 13 residues. CDR3 protein: CACRRGLNTEAFF. For the CDR3, the DNA is TGTGCCTGCCGAAGGGGGTTGAACACTGAAGCTTTCTTT. The whole variable domain, filled in from reference TRBV30 and TRBJ1-1, reads SQTIHQWPATLVQPVGSPLSLECTVEGTSNPNLYWYRQAAGRGLQLLFYSVGIGQISSEVPQNLSASRPQDRQFILSSKKLLLSDSGFYLCACRRGLNTEAFFGQGTRLTVV.